The 28 T cell receptor beta chains in this list originate from one sample, sequenced in a study of T cell responses to AZD1222 COVID-19 vaccine. Produced via immunoSEQ multiplex PCR; TCRdb's table is partial and in-frame only. This sample has around 100,000 clones, with around 90% found just once. Here the sequenced sample was peripheral blood, taken 28 days after the second AZD1222 dose. Receptor source: an adult who received the AZD1222 COVID-19 vaccine.

The chain is built from TRBV4-3 and TRBJ2-1; no clear D gene. Per the germline V gene, CDR1 is LGHNA and CDR2 is YSLEER. V lost 0 bases, J lost 7 bases, and 7 bases lay in between. The CDR3 contains 13 residues. In nucleotides, the CDR3 is TGCGCCAGCAGCCAAGAAATAAGGAATGAGCAGTTCTTC. It translates to CASSQEIRNEQFF.

The genes are TRBV5-4 and TRBJ1-2; no definite D call. This CDR3 comprises 16 residues. V gave up 4 bases and J gave up 4 bases, with 20 bases separating them. Germline CDR1 is SGHNT and CDR2 is YYREEE (reference sequence). This CDR3 reads CASSLYGQKIPYGYTF. CDR3 nucleotide sequence: TGTGCCAGCAGCCTATACGGGCAGAAGATCCCCTATGGCTACACCTTC.

This chain joins TRBV2 and TRBJ2-1; D is possibly TRBD2 (5 bases). CDR1 and CDR2 (germline): SNHLY, FYNNEI. With 4 bases removed from V and 5 bases from J, the gap between germline ends came to 15 bases. CDR3 length: 15 residues. CDR3 bases: TGTGCCAGCAGTGGGACGAGTCGGAGGAACAATGAGCAGTTCTTC. Protein sequence: CASSGTSRRNNEQFF.

This clone came up once. The chain carries TRBV7-8 and TRBJ2-2; 7 bases agree with TRBD1. In germline, CDR1 is SGHVS, CDR2 FQNEAQ. With V trimmed by 3 bases and J by 5 bases, 3 bases remained unmatched. This CDR3 contains 14 residues. Written as DNA, the CDR3 is TGTGCCAGCAGCTTTACACAGGGGACCGGGGAGCTGTTTTTT. This codes for CASSFTQGTGELFF.

This sequence joins TRBV6-2 or TRBV6-3 and TRBJ2-1; maybe TRBD2 (6 bases). Germline V gene data show CDR1 as MNHEY and CDR2 as SVGEGT. Trimming cost V 5 bases and J 11 bases, with 10 bases left between them. The CDR3 is 11 residues long. In nucleotides, the CDR3 is TGTGCCAGCAGTGAGACTAGAAAGCAGTTCTTC. Translated, it gives CASSETRKQFF.

A note on this clone: Other nucleotide sequences from this sample produce the same CDR3. This sequence joins TRBV5-1 and TRBJ2-2; the D gene could be TRBD1 or TRBD2 (5 bases each). Germline lookup yields CDR1 SGHRS and CDR2 YFSETQ. This CDR3 is built from 15 residues. Trimming cost V 0 bases and J 3 bases, with 9 bases left between them. In nucleotides, the CDR3 is TGCGCCAGCAGCTTGGTTCAGGGAGACACCGGGGAGCTGTTTTTT. Protein product: CASSLVQGDTGELFF.

This chain links TRBV5-4 with TRBJ1-1, with D perhaps TRBD1 (5 bases). V was clipped by 5 bases and J by 4 bases, with 18 bases between them. In germline, CDR1 is SGHNT, CDR2 YYREEE (reference sequence). The CDR3 runs 15 residues. The CDR3 sequence is CASSSSRGAGTEAFF. The CDR3, as DNA: TGTGCCAGCAGTAGCTCGAGGGGCGCGGGCACTGAAGCTTTCTTT.

The gene calls are TRBV29-1 and TRBJ2-1; D possibly uses TRBD1 or TRBD2 (6 bases each). Germline lookup yields CDR1 SQVTM and CDR2 ANQGSEA. The V gene lost 8 bases and the J gene lost 7 bases, with 21 bases spanning the gap. The CDR3 is 14 amino acids. The DNA of the CDR3 is TGCAGCCTCAATAGGGGGGAAAGTGGAAATGAGCAGTTCTTC. It specifies CSLNRGESGNEQFF.

The J gene is TRBJ1-5, the V gene TRBV28; D gene unclear. Looked up from germline, CDR1 is MDHEN and CDR2 is SYDVKM. Trimming left V 4 bases short and J 3 bases short, with 13 bases between. CDR3 length: 15 residues. The DNA for the CDR3 is TGTGCCAGCAGTTCCTCTCAGCTACTCAATCAGCCCCAGCATTTT. Translating it yields CASSSSQLLNQPQHF. Supplemented by reference TRBV28 and TRBJ1-5, the full variable domain reads DVKVTQSSRYLVKRTGEKVFLECVQDMDHENMFWYRQDPGLGLRLIYFSYDVKMKEKGDIPEGYSVSREKKERFSLILESASTNQTSMYLCASSSSQLLNQPQHFGDGTRLSIL.

This chain joins TRBV24-1 and TRBJ1-5, with TRBD1 as a possible D gene (5 bases). V lost 11 bases and J lost 7, with 20 bases in between. CDR1 and CDR2 (germline): KGHDR, SFDVKD. This CDR3 contains 14 residues. The CDR3 DNA is TGTGCCATTCAGTCAGGTGTCGGGGGACAGCCCCAGCATTTT. Protein product: CAIQSGVGGQPQHF.

J is TRBJ1-4 and V is TRBV19; tentative D call: TRBD1 (6 bases). The CDR3 is 16 residues long. V lost 4 bases to trimming and J lost 5 bases, with 17 bases between them. The germline V gene has CDR1 LNHDA and CDR2 SQIVND (reference sequence). CDR3 region: CASSTSLGHANEKLFF. The CDR3, as DNA: TGTGCCAGTAGTACTTCCTTGGGACACGCAAATGAAAAACTGTTTTTT.

This chain joins TRBV18 and TRBJ1-1; 7 nucleotides align to TRBD1. V lost 3 bases, J lost 0 bases, and 7 bases stayed unmatched. Germline CDR1 reads KGHSH; CDR2 reads LQKENI. CDR3 length: 16 amino acids. CDR3 sequence (DNA): TGTGCCAGCTCACCCTCCAACAGGGGAATGAACACTGAAGCTTTCTTT. Translation: CASSPSNRGMNTEAFF.

V gene TRBV7-9 combines with J gene TRBJ1-1; D gene uncertain. V was trimmed by 3 bases and J by 4 bases, leaving 6 bases between them. This CDR3 is built from 12 residues. The V gene's germline CDR1 is SEHNR and CDR2 FQNEAQ (reference sequence). The CDR3 sequence is CASSLFTTEAFF. CDR3 DNA: TGTGCCAGCAGCTTGTTTACCACTGAAGCTTTCTTT.

This clone was seen more than once but under ten times. The V gene is TRBV3-1 (or the pseudogene TRBV3-2), the J gene TRBJ2-7; the D gene is possibly TRBD2 (6 bases). Per the germline V gene, CDR1 is LGHDT and CDR2 is YNNKEL (reference sequence). Between the trimmed V and J ends, which lost 1 base and 0 bases, there was a span of 7 bases. CDR3 length: 14 residues. CDR3 region: CASSQAGASYEQYF. CDR3 nucleotide sequence: TGTGCCAGCAGCCAAGCGGGAGCCTCCTACGAGCAGTACTTC.

The CDR3 loop is CASRPTSFTGELFF. CDR3 DNA: TGTGCCAGCAGACCTACTAGTTTCACCGGGGAGCTGTTTTTT. The V call is TRBV6-5, the J call TRBJ2-2; a weak D match, TRBD2 (5 bases). V dropped 6 bases and J dropped 4 bases, with 12 bases sitting between them. Germline assignment: CDR1 MNHEY and CDR2 SVGAGI. CDR3 length equals 14 residues.

V and J are TRBV27 and TRBJ1-6; D is perhaps TRBD1 (5 bases). The germline V and J ends were trimmed by 5 bases and 10 bases, with 30 bases remaining between them. CDR1 is MNHEY, CDR2 SMNVEV, per germline (reference sequence). The CDR3 has 19 residues. The CDR3 nucleotides read TGTGCCAGCAGTCCCTCGCGGGGGTCGTGGCGCCGTGGAGCCTCACCCCTCCACTTT. This gives the protein CASSPSRGSWRRGASPLHF.

The gene calls are TRBV6-1 and TRBJ1-3; D remains ambiguous. In germline, CDR1 is MNHNS, CDR2 SASEGT. The CDR3 runs 15 residues. Between the trimmed V and J ends, which lost 2 bases and 0 bases, there was a span of 8 bases. CDR3 sequence reads: CASSEYSLSGNTIYF. In nucleotides, the CDR3 is TGTGCCAGCAGTGAATACTCTCTCTCTGGAAACACCATATATTTT.

The genes are TRBV9 and TRBJ2-3; D is possibly TRBD2 (6 bases). Germline loops: CDR1 SGDLS, CDR2 YYNGEE. CDR3 length equals 15 residues. Trimming took 3 bases from V and 4 from J, leaving 15 bases between them. DNA of the CDR3: TGTGCCAGCAGCGGAAGGGGAGGTGATGCAGATACGCAGTATTTT. As protein: CASSGRGGDADTQYF.

V and J are TRBV28 and TRBJ2-1; D uncertain. This CDR3 contains 14 residues. Trimming removed 5 bases from V and 0 bases from J, with 8 bases in between. The germline gives CDR1 MDHEN, CDR2 SYDVKM. Here the CDR3 reads CASSPWISYNEQFF. CDR3 DNA sequence: TGTGCCAGCAGTCCCTGGATCTCCTACAATGAGCAGTTCTTC.

This clone came up a few times. V is TRBV6-4 and J is TRBJ2-1; D perhaps matches TRBD1 (6 bases). The germline V and J ends were trimmed by 6 bases and 5 bases, with 17 bases remaining between them. The CDR3 is made up of 15 amino acids. Germline V CDR1 and CDR2: MRHNA, SNTAGT. CDR3 in DNA: TGTGCCAGCAGCCGGGGACACAGTCGAGACAATGAGCAGTTCTTC. Translation: CASSRGHSRDNEQFF.

The chain is built from TRBV6-5 and TRBJ2-7, with TRBD1 as a possible D gene (5 bases). V was pared by 2 bases and J by 5 bases, with 10 bases between. Germline values: CDR1 MNHEY, CDR2 SVGAGI. The CDR3 extends over 13 amino acids. The CDR3 region is CASSYRQSHEQYF. The CDR3 nucleotides are TGTGCCAGCAGTTACAGACAGAGCCACGAGCAGTACTTC.

The rearrangement links TRBV15 to TRBJ1-5; 10 bases are shared with TRBD1. V was clipped by 0 bases and J by 13 bases; unmatched bases: 12. The CDR3 loop spans 16 amino acids. The germline CDR1 and CDR2 sequences are LNHNV and YYDKDF (reference sequence). CDR3 in amino acids: CATSRDPWDRGPKQHF. CDR3 coding DNA: TGTGCCACCAGCAGAGATCCATGGGACAGGGGCCCTAAGCAGCATTTT.

The V and J genes are TRBV5-5 and TRBJ1-4, with D perhaps TRBD1 (6 bases). V was cut by 0 bases and J by 8 bases, with 14 bases left in between. This CDR3 is built from 15 residues. Germline V gene data show CDR1 as SGHKS and CDR2 as YYEKEE (reference sequence). The CDR3: CASSLDGQYSEKLFF. The CDR3 DNA reads TGTGCCAGCAGCTTGGACGGACAGTATTCCGAAAAACTGTTTTTT.

The V call is TRBV25-1, the J call TRBJ1-2, with 9 bases matching TRBD1. CDR3 length: 15 amino acids. V gave up 3 bases and J gave up 4 bases; unmatched junction bases: 6. Per the germline V gene, CDR1 is MGHDK and CDR2 is SYGVNS. The CDR3 reads CASSDPGQGIYGYTF. CDR3 nucleotide sequence: TGTGCCAGCAGTGATCCGGGACAGGGTATCTATGGCTACACCTTC.

The chain carries TRBV24-1 and TRBJ2-2, with D possibly being TRBD1 (5 bases). CDR1 KGHDR and CDR2 SFDVKD come from the germline V gene. V was trimmed by 8 bases and J by 6 bases, leaving 12 bases between them. The CDR3 length is 13 residues. In nucleotides, the CDR3 is TGTGCCACCACAGGGAACCGCGCCGGGGAGCTGTTTTTT. It yields the protein CATTGNRAGELFF.

V gene TRBV11-2 combines with J gene TRBJ1-4, with a tentative D call TRBD1 (5 bases). The CDR3 runs to 15 residues. V lost 3 bases and J lost 8, with 16 bases in between. Germline lookup yields CDR1 SGHAT and CDR2 FQNNGV. For the CDR3, the DNA is TGTGCCAGCAGCTTCACAGGACTGCACGGGGAAAAACTGTTTTTT. This gives the protein CASSFTGLHGEKLFF.

CDR3 sequence reads: CASSPGESSYNEQFF. The CDR3 nucleotides read TGTGCCAGCTCTCCCGGAGAGAGCTCCTACAATGAGCAGTTCTTC. V usage is TRBV28 and J usage is TRBJ2-1; D gene ambiguous. V lost 8 bases and J 0 bases, leaving 14 bases between the germline ends. Germline CDR1 and CDR2: MDHEN and SYDVKM. The CDR3 is 15 residues long.

This sequence joins TRBV18 and TRBJ1-1, with 9 positions matching TRBD1. From germline, CDR1 is KGHSH and CDR2 LQKENI. This CDR3 spans 14 amino acids. The trim removed 4 bases at V and 5 bases at J, leaving 5 bases unmatched. The CDR3 loop reads CASSLGQGFTEAFF. The CDR3 DNA sequence: TGTGCCAGCTCACTGGGACAGGGTTTTACTGAAGCTTTCTTT.